The clone carrying this T cell receptor beta chain appeared a single time. Investigators reverse transcribed all isolated RNA, so they sequenced expressed TCRB transcripts. The assay was immunoSEQ multiplex PCR, and TCRdb's table has in-frame clones only and misses some. The sample comprises more than 350,000 clones, approximately 10% of which are singletons, and approximately 0.045% rests with the top ten. This CDR3 contains 15 residues. V gave up 5 bases and J gave up 0 bases; unmatched junction bases: 4. The germline V gene encodes CDR1 SEHNR and CDR2 FQNEAQ (reference sequence). The sample originates from a study of beta chain features in type 1 diabetes.

V gene TRBV7-9 combines with J gene TRBJ1-5; TRBD1 aligns across 7 bases. The sequence was obtained from a woman in her late teens or twenties in good health. The sample consisted of naive CD4+ T cells from blood. CDR3 protein: CASSRDSHSNQPQHF. The CDR3 region has the DNA TGTGCCAGCAGCCGGGACAGCCATAGCAATCAGCCCCAGCATTTT.